This T cell receptor (beta chain) originates from a study of shared clonotypes between healthy human individuals. Study outcomes and limitations: When compared with the clonotypes that were shared by all four sorted-subset donors, the non-shared clonotypes turned out to have lower generation probabilities.

Assay: immunoSEQ multiplex PCR; the TCRdb copy retains only in-frame clones and omits some. Here the sample spans approximately 2.4 million clones, under 97% being singletons. Of note for this clone: The antigen remains undetermined.

Unmatched junction bases numbered 9, after V lost 7 bases and J lost 6 bases. The CDR3 runs 14 residues. Germline values: CDR1 MNHNY, CDR2 SVGAGI (reference sequence). The material sequenced was naive CD4+ T cells sorted from blood. Subset meaning: CD45RA+ positively selected. This chain joins TRBV6-6 and TRBJ1-1, with TRBD1 matching over 9 bases. The TCR was taken from a man in his late teens or twenties in good health. The CDR3, as DNA: TGTGCCAGCAAAGTCGGACAGGGGATAGCTGAAGCTTTCTTT. This encodes CASKVGQGIAEAFF.